A selection of T cell receptor beta chains follows, all from one sample in a study of blood T cell repertoires in COVID-19. Sequencing was performed with immunoSEQ multiplex PCR; in TCRdb, only in-frame clones are kept and a portion is missing. The repertoire holds some 260,000 clones, with 82% as singletons. Sequenced material: peripheral blood. These TCRs come from a woman between 18 and 29 years old with acute or convalescent COVID-19. Each CDR3 is given with its conserved first and last residue. The D gene is left open where the match is weak. Some rows have no size entry. The others give once, few or many, or a class for an expanded clone.

DNA	CDR3	V	J	D	size
TGTGCCAGCAGTTCTGAGGTCACCGGGGAGCTGTTTTTT	CASSSEVTGELFF	TRBV12-3/TRBV12-4	TRBJ2-2	-	-
TGCGCCAGCAGCTACCCAAACTCGACAGGGCACATAATAGCGGGATCCTACGAGCAGTACTTC	CASSYPNSTGHIIAGSYEQYF	TRBV5-1	TRBJ2-7	-	few
TGTGCCAGCAGCCTGGCCCAGGGGGTCACTGAAGCTTTCTTT	CASSLAQGVTEAFF	TRBV3-1/TRBV3-2	TRBJ1-1	TRBD1	-
TGTGCCTGGAGGACGGAACAGGGGGTGGATGAAAAACTGTTTTTT	CAWRTEQGVDEKLFF	TRBV30	TRBJ1-4	TRBD1	once
TGTGCCAGCAGCTTAGCGTCCTCTAGCGGGACTGAGCAGTTCTTC	CASSLASSSGTEQFF	TRBV7-2	TRBJ2-1	TRBD2	-
TGTGCCTGGACTTACGATAGGGAGGAGCAGTACTTC	CAWTYDREEQYF	TRBV30	TRBJ2-7	-	once
TGTGCCAGCAGCTTGACTGAAGGAGTCGAGCAGTACTTC	CASSLTEGVEQYF	TRBV11-3	TRBJ2-7	-	once
TGTGCCAGTAGTATAGCGGCGGCTGGGGGGTATGGCTACACCTTC	CASSIAAAGGYGYTF	TRBV19	TRBJ1-2	-	-
TGTGCCAGCAGGACGGTCTGGACAGGGGGCGACTTTAACCCTGAAGCTTTCTTT	CASRTVWTGGDFNPEAFF	TRBV27	TRBJ1-1	TRBD1	-
TGTGCCAGCAGCTTATCCATCGCACTAGCGGGAGAAACCTACGAGCAGTACTTC	CASSLSIALAGETYEQYF	TRBV7-2	TRBJ2-7	TRBD2	-
TGTGCCAGCAGTGCGGGACTAGCGGGACCCCCATACAATGAGCAGTTCTTC	CASSAGLAGPPYNEQFF	TRBV28	TRBJ2-1	TRBD2	-
TGTGCCAGTAGTCCGCCGGGACTCGCCACAGATACGCAGTATTTT	CASSPPGLATDTQYF	TRBV19	TRBJ2-3	-	once
TGTGCCAGCAGCTTCTTAGCGGGAGGGGTCTCCTACGAGCAGTACTTC	CASSFLAGGVSYEQYF	TRBV5-6	TRBJ2-7	TRBD2	-
TGTGCCAGCAGCAAAGGGCCTAGCGGGGACTCTAATTACAATGAGCAGTTCTTC	CASSKGPSGDSNYNEQFF	TRBV21-1	TRBJ2-1	-	-
TGTGCCAGCAGCCCGACTAGCGGGAGCTCCTACGAGCAGTACTTC	CASSPTSGSSYEQYF	TRBV7-6	TRBJ2-7	TRBD2	-
TGTGCCACAGGACAGGGGGATCAGCCCCAGCATTTT	CATGQGDQPQHF	TRBV10-3	TRBJ1-5	TRBD1	-
TGCGCCAGCACCGGAGGTCGGACAGGGGGCAATGAGCAGTTCTTC	CASTGGRTGGNEQFF	TRBV10-1	TRBJ2-1	TRBD1	-
TGTGCCATCAGTGAATCAGGGCTGGGGAACACTGAAGCTTTCTTT	CAISESGLGNTEAFF	TRBV10-3	TRBJ1-1	-	few
TGCGCCAGCAGCCAAACCCTCCCTGACAGGGGGTGGAACATTCAGTACTTC	CASSQTLPDRGWNIQYF	TRBV4-3	TRBJ2-4	TRBD1	-
TGTGCCAGCAGGGCTAGCAATCAGCCCCAGCATTTT	CASRASNQPQHF	TRBV28	TRBJ1-5	-	few
TGTGCCACCAGCAGGAGGACAGATAGCAATCAGCCCCAGCATTTT	CATSRRTDSNQPQHF	TRBV15	TRBJ1-5	-	-
TGTGCCAGCAGCCAAGAGGGGGGGCCGGCAACTAATGAAAAACTGTTTTTT	CASSQEGGPATNEKLFF	TRBV3-1/TRBV3-2	TRBJ1-4	-	-
TGTGCCAGCAGCCAAGATTGGACTAGCGGGAGTTTTTCTGAGCAGTTCTTC	CASSQDWTSGSFSEQFF	TRBV3-1/TRBV3-2	TRBJ2-1	TRBD2	-
TGCGCCAGCAGCCTCGACAGTAGCAATCAGCCCCAGCATTTT	CASSLDSSNQPQHF	TRBV4-3	TRBJ1-5	-	-
TGTGCCAGCAGGGAAGGGACAGATAATAATTCACCCCTCCACTTT	CASREGTDNNSPLHF	TRBV7-9	TRBJ1-6	TRBD1	-